This T cell receptor (beta chain) is from a study of blood T cell repertoires in COVID-19. Study-level background: Acute-phase and convalescent COVID-19 samples originated in the United States, Italy and Spain.

Original handling: Amplified reference gene primers provided the basis for estimating nucleated cell counts. Only in-frame clones appear in the TCRdb table, and some are missing; sequencing was by immunoSEQ multiplex PCR. The D gene and trimming were derived from the DNA, and the V and J assignments and clone size from that table. Here the sample spans roughly 70,000 clones, roughly nine tenths being singletons. The CDR3 consists of 16 residues. Unmatched junction bases numbered 9, after V lost 7 bases and J lost 2 bases. Germline V gene lookup returns CDR1 SNHLY and CDR2 FYNNEI. Sequenced sample: peripheral blood. The clonotype was recovered from an elderly man with acute or convalescent COVID-19. The rearrangement uses TRBV2 and TRBJ2-7, with TRBD2 matching 12 bases. In DNA, the CDR3 is TGTGCCAGCACCGACCTCACTAGCGGGAGGCCCTACGAGCAGTACTTC. This encodes CASTDLTSGRPYEQYF.